This T cell receptor (beta chain) was captured in a study of CXCR3-negative and CXCR3-positive naive CD8 T cells. On the study more broadly: Approximately 140 million TRB reads in total, about 1.5 +/- 0.3 million per library.

A note on this clonotype: No antigen is known for it.

The V gene's germline CDR1 is DFQATT and CDR2 SNEGSKA (reference sequence). The CDR3 is made up of 14 amino acids. All TRB cDNA libraries came from 5' RACE performed with UMI labels. Reprocessing the 5' RACE reads, TCRdb reports a single entry for every CDR3 protein and omits DNA. The sample table sets out 85,000 to 120,000 distinct CDR3 sequences. Findings and caveats of the study: TRBV-TRBJ usage matched between naive CXCR3-negative and CXCR3-positive cells but not between memory cells. TCR interaction strength was inferred from TRB CDR3 physicochemistry, as CD5 matched across naive subsets. Both naive subsets showed comparably high diversity, and memory CD8+ cells showed much lower diversity. Naive cells with CXCR3 showed TRB CDR3s that were more hydrophobic than those in CXCR3-negative naive cells.

This receptor was taken from a human donor in good health. Some clones in this sample may be carry-over from other donors' samples. The V call is TRBV20-1, the J call TRBJ2-7; TCRdb proposes TRBD2, but this gene call is untestable without DNA. Material for sequencing was naive CXCR3+ CD8+ T cells from blood. Subset reported: CD45RO-CCR7+CD27+CD95- naive CD8+ T cells expressing CXCR3 (TNR3+). The CDR3 here is CSARDGSPPYEQYF.